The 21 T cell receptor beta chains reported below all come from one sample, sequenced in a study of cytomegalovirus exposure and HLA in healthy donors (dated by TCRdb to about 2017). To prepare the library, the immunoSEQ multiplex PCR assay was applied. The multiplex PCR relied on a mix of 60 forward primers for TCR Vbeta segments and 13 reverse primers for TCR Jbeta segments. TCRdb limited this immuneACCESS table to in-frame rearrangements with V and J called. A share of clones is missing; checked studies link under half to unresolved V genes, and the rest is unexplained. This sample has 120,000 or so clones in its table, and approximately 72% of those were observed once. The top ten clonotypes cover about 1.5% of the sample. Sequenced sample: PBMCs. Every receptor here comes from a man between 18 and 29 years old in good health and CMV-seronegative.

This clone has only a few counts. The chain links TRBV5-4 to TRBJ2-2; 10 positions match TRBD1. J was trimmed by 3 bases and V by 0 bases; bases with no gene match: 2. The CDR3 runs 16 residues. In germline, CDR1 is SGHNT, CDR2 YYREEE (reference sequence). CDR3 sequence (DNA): TGTGCCAGCAGCTTGGGGGACAGGGGATACACCGGGGAGCTGTTTTTT. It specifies CASSLGDRGYTGELFF.

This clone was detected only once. CDR3: CASSLTHTGELFF. DNA for the CDR3: TGTGCCAGCAGTTTAACTCACACCGGGGAGCTGTTTTTT. This sequence joins TRBV6-5 and TRBJ2-2; D gene uncertain. CDR3 size: 13 residues. Germline V gives CDR1 MNHEY, CDR2 SVGAGI. V was shortened by 4 bases and J by 3 bases, with 6 bases between the two germline ends.

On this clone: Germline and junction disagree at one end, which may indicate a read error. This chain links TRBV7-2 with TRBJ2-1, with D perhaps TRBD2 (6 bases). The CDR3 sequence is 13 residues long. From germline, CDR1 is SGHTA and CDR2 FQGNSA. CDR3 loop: CASSLDPTSSPIF. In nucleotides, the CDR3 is TGTGCCAGCAGCTTAGACCCAACTAGCAGCCCGATCTTC.

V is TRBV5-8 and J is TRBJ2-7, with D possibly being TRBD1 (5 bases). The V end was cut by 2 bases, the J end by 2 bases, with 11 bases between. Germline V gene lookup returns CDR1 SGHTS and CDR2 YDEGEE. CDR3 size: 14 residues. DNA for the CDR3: TGTGCCAGCAGCTTACTCACAGGAACCTACGAGCAGTACTTC. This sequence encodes CASSLLTGTYEQYF.

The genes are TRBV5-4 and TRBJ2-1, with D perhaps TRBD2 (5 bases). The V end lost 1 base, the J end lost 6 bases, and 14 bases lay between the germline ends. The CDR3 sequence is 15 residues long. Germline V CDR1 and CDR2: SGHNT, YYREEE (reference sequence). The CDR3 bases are TGTGCCAGCAGCTTGTTAACTAGTATAGGCAATGAGCAGTTCTTC. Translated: CASSLLTSIGNEQFF.

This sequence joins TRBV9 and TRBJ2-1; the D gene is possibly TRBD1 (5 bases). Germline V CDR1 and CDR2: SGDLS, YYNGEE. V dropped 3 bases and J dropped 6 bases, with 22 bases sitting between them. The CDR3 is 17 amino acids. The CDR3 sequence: CASSATPRGGAINEQFF. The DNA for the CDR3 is TGTGCCAGCAGCGCCACTCCTAGGGGCGGAGCTATCAATGAGCAGTTCTTC. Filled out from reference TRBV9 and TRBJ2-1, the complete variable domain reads DSGVTQTPKHLITATGQRVTLRCSPRSGDLSVYWYQQSLDQGLQFLIQYYNGEERAKGNILERFSAQQFPDLHSELNLSSLELGDSALYFCASSATPRGGAINEQFFGPGTRLTVL.

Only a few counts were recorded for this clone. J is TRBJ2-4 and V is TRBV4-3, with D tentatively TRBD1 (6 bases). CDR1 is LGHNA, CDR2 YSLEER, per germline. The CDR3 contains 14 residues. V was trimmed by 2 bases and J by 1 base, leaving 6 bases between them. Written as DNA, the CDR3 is TGCGCCAGCAGCCAAAGGGGGGCCAAAAACATTCAGTACTTC. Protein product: CASSQRGAKNIQYF.

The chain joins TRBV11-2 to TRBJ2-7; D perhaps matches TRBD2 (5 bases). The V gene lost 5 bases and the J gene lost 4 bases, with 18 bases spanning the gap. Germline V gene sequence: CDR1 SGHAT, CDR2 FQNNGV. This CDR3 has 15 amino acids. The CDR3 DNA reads TGTGCCAGCAGCCCAGACCGCGGACGGGGATACGAGCAGTACTTC. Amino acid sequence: CASSPDRGRGYEQYF.

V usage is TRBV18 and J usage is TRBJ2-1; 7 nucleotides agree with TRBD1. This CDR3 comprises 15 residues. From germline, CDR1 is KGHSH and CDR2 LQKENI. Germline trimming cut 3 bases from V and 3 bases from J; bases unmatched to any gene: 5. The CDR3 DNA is TGTGCCAGCTCACCCCAGGGGACAGTCTACAATGAGCAGTTCTTC. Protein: CASSPQGTVYNEQFF.

CDR3 bases: TGTGCCAGCAGCGCAACAGGGGGCACTGAAGCTTTCTTT. It specifies CASSATGGTEAFF. This chain links TRBV5-6 with TRBJ1-1; 8 nucleotides agree with TRBD1. The CDR3 contains 13 residues. Germline CDR1 SGHDT, CDR2 YYEEEE. V dropped 4 bases and J dropped 4; count of bases not matched to a gene: 3.

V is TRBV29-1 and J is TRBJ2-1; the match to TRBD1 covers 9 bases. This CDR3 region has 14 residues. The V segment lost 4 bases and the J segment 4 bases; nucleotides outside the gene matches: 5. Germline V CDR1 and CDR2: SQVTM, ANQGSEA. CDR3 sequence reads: CSVGMGQGYNEQFF. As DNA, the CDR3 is TGCAGCGTTGGAATGGGACAGGGATACAATGAGCAGTTCTTC.

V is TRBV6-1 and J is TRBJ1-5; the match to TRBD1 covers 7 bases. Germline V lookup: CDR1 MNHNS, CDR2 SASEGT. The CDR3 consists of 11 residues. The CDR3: CSTGGNQPQHF. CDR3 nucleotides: TGTAGCACAGGGGGCAATCAGCCCCAGCATTTT.

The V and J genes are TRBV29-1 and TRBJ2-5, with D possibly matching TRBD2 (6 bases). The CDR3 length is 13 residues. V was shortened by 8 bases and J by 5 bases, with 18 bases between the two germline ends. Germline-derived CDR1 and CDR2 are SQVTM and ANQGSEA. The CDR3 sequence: CSINPGTAETQYF. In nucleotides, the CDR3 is TGCAGCATCAACCCCGGGACTGCGGAGACCCAGTACTTC.

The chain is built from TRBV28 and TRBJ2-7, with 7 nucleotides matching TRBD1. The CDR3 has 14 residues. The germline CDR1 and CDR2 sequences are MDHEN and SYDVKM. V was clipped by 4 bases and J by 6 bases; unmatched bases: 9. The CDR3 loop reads CASSSGTVLGEQYF. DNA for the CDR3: TGTGCCAGCAGTTCCGGGACAGTCTTGGGCGAGCAGTACTTC.

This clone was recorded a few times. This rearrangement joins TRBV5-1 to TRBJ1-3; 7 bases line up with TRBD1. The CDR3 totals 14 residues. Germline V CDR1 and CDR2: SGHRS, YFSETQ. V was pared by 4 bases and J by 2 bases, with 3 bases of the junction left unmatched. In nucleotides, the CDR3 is TGCGCCAGCAGCAGGGACAGACCTGGAAACACCATATATTTT. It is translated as CASSRDRPGNTIYF.

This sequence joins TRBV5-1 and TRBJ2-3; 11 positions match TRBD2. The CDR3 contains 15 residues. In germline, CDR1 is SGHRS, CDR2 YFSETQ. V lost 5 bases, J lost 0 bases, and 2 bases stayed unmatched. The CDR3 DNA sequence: TGCGCCAGCAGGGGACTAGCGGATAGCACAGATACGCAGTATTTT. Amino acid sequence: CASRGLADSTDTQYF. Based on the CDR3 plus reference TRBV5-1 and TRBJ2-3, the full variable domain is KAGVTQTPRYLIKTRGQQVTLSCSPISGHRSVSWYQQTPGQGLQFLFEYFSETQRNKGNFPGRFSGRQFSNSRSEMNVSTLELGDSALYLCASRGLADSTDTQYFGPGTRLTVL.

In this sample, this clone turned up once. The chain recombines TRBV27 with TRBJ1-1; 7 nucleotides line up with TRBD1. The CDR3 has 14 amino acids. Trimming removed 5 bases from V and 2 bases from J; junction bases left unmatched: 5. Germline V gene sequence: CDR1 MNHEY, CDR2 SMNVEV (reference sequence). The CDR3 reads CASSRQGLNTEAFF. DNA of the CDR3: TGTGCCAGCAGTCGACAGGGCCTTAACACTGAAGCTTTCTTT.

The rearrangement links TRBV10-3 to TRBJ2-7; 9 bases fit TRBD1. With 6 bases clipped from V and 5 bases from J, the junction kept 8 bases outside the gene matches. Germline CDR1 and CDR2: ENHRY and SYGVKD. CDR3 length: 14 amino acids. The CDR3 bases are TGTGCCATCAGGGGCGGACAGGGGTGGGACGAGCAGTACTTC. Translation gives CAIRGGQGWDEQYF.

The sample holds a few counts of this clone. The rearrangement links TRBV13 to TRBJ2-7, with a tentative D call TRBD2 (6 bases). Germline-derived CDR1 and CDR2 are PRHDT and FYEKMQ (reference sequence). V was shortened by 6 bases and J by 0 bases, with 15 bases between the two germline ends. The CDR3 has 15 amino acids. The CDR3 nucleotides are TGTGCCAGCAGTCATAGCGGAACCTCCTCCTACGAGCAGTACTTC. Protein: CASSHSGTSSYEQYF.

The CDR3 reads CASSPKGTGFEQYF. DNA for the CDR3: TGCGCCAGCAGCCCTAAAGGGACAGGGTTCGAGCAGTACTTC. The genes are TRBV5-1 and TRBJ2-5, with 9 bases identical to TRBD1. The DNA end is more similar to TRBJ2-7, so the J call may be wrong. The CDR3 covers 14 residues. CDR1 and CDR2 from the germline V gene are SGHRS and YFSETQ.

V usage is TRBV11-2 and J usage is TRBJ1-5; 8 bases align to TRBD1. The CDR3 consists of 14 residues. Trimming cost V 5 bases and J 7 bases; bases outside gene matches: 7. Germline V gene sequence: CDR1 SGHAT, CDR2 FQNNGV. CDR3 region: CASSLTGDGQPQHF. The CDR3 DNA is TGTGCCAGCAGCCTGACAGGGGATGGGCAGCCCCAGCATTTT. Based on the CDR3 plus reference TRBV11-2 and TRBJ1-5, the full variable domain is EAGVAQSPRYKIIEKRQSVAFWCNPISGHATLYWYQQILGQGPKLLIQFQNNGVVDDSQLPKDRFSAERLKGVDSTLKIQPAKLEDSAVYLCASSLTGDGQPQHFGDGTRLSIL.